This T cell receptor beta chain was captured in a study of blood T cell repertoires in COVID-19. For the study at large: Sites across the United States, Italy and Spain contributed samples from acute and convalescent COVID-19.

Source study methods: Amplification of reference gene primers provided the estimated nucleated cell counts. The data were produced by immunoSEQ multiplex PCR, yet TCRdb's version contains in-frame clones alone and is incomplete. V and J calls and clone size are as listed in that table; D and trimming were resolved from the DNA. The data hold 270,000 or so clones, with roughly 93% observed a single time. This clone was recorded only once. Researchers sorted participants into cohorts using their self-reported clinical history. The sample was PBMCs or T cells enriched from blood (not recorded which). This TCR was recovered from a woman aged 40 to 50 with acute COVID-19.

CDR3 sequence reads: CASSQDRDTGELFF. As DNA, the CDR3 is TGCGCCAGCAGCCAAGATCGAGACACCGGGGAGCTGTTTTTT. The chain links TRBV4-3 to TRBJ2-2; D unclear. Trimming pared 0 bases from V and 3 bases from J, leaving 5 bases between. CDR3 length: 14 residues. In germline, CDR1 is LGHNA, CDR2 YSLEER.